Below, one TCR beta chain is given with its context. The antigen is unknown. This entry belongs to a study of response to subunit inactivated influenza vaccine. Findings of the study overall: The authors offered the suggestion that each seasonal influenza vaccination recruits few new T cells.

MiXCR was run by TCRdb on the RT-PCR reads, yielding one entry per CDR3 protein. This sample carries about 310,000 distinct CDR3 sequences, about 20% of them seen once, and the ten largest clones take 9% to 12%. Germline loops: CDR1 DFQATT, CDR2 SNEGSKA (reference sequence). This CDR3 spans 14 amino acids. Trimming removed 3 bases from V and 2 bases from J, with 14 bases in between. The rearrangement links TRBV20-1 to TRBJ2-7; D ambiguous. This specimen consisted of PBMCs from blood, obtained around 22 months after vaccination. This clonotype originated in a man aged 45 to 70 who received an inactivated influenza vaccine. The CDR3 is CSASLPVFPYEQYF. The CDR3 bases are TGCAGTGCTAGTCTGCCAGTCTTCCCCTACGAGCAGTACTTC.